This section outlines one T cell receptor beta chain sequence together with its context. Its antigen is still unknown. HCMV-specific IgG was detected in serum with a commercial ELISA kit to determine HCMV serostatus. Ficoll density gradient centrifugation was used to isolate peripheral blood mononuclear cells from blood. The sequencer was an Illumina HiSeq 2000. 5'RACE template switching, by which a universal primer site and unique molecular identifiers were added, was used to make TCR beta cDNA libraries. Priming for cDNA synthesis came from the TCR beta constant segment, and two successive PCR amplification steps followed. The study's processing was this. MIGEC was used to demultiplex reads and group reads by UMI, and MiTCR was used to assemble and quantify clonotypes. To remove erroneous sequences, TCR cDNA sequences were retained only when supported by two or more reads. Downstream repertoire analysis used the tcR package, and clonotypes were matched across fractions by CDR3 nucleotide sequence plus V segment. Antigen specificity was annotated against VDJdb with VDJmatch, allowing one amino acid substitution in CDR3. After the reads were reprocessed by TCRdb, one entry was made per CDR3 protein sequence, with no DNA. TCRdb assigned the V and J calls; the authors' analysis was not used. The sample table on file contains roughly 390,000 distinct CDR3 sequences. Approximately 12% of the sample lies in the top ten.

This entry belongs to a study of T cells expressing NK-cell markers (dated by TCRdb to about 2020). Study-wide context: In sorted CD3+CD56+NKG2C+, CD3+CD56+NKG2C- and CD3+CD56-NKG2C+ T-cell subsets from several donors, TCR beta-chain repertoires were profiled. Among the eight sequenced donors, only one was HCMV-seronegative, while the other seven were HCMV-seropositive. Sequencing of the libraries produced 2 x 150 bp reads on Illumina HiSeq 2000/2500, MiSeq or NextSeq. The study sequenced eight donors, all healthy volunteers chosen at random: three men and five women. Paper-wide results and their limitations: In six donors, the dominant CD3+CD56+NKG2C+ clonotypes ranked among the top 10 CD8+ clonotypes, making up roughly 1.0-8% of CD8+ T cells. Whether the expanded NKG2C-expressing T cell clones were specific for HCMV antigens was left unclear. Those dominant clonotypes were again the most abundant among CD3+CD56-NKG2C+ cells in a handful of donors, at about 28.3-60.1%.

This sequence was found in a woman aged 45-65 years in good health. Donor details come from another sample of the same person, matched by shared clones. Sequencing input: blood T cells: a sorted CD56 or NKG2C T cell subset, CD4+ or CD8+ T cells, or bulk PBMC T cells (not recorded which).

The CDR3 reads as follows: CASSQPWGGVTEAFF. The rearrangement combines TRBV6-5 with TRBJ1-1; TCRdb reports TRBD1, a call that lacks DNA to check it against. CDR1 and CDR2 are drawn from the germline V gene: MNHEY, SVGAGI. The CDR3, from cysteine to phenylalanine, totals 15 residues. The record lacks a DNA sequence.